Described below is a single TCR beta chain sequence and its context. The antigen remains undetermined. The sort gate was single viable CD3+CD4+CD8-CD45RO+ cells for memory CD4+ T cells. The data stem from a study of memory CD4+ T cells and cytomegalovirus serostatus. Trimming at V came to 5 bases and at J to 4 bases, leaving 8 bases not matched to a gene. Germline V gene sequence: CDR1 SGHAT, CDR2 FQNNGV. CDR3 length: 17 residues. General study results and limits: Of more than 150 reported CMV TCRbeta sequences, some 67 were found in memory CD4+ repertoires. A US-trained random forest predicted CMV serostatus with median AUC around 0.93.

Sequencing used immunoSEQ multiplex PCR; TCRdb keeps in-frame clones, though not all of them. The data show 50,000 or so clones, with around 78% seen just once and roughly 1.7% held by the top ten. The V call is TRBV11-2, the J call TRBJ2-7, with 16 bases fitting TRBD2. This clonotype was sampled from an adult in good health and CMV-seronegative. Sequencing was carried out using memory CD4+ T cells from blood. CDR3 nucleotides: TGTGCCAGCAGCCCCGGGACTAGCGGGAGGGCCGCATACGAGCAGTACTTC. Translation: CASSPGTSGRAAYEQYF.